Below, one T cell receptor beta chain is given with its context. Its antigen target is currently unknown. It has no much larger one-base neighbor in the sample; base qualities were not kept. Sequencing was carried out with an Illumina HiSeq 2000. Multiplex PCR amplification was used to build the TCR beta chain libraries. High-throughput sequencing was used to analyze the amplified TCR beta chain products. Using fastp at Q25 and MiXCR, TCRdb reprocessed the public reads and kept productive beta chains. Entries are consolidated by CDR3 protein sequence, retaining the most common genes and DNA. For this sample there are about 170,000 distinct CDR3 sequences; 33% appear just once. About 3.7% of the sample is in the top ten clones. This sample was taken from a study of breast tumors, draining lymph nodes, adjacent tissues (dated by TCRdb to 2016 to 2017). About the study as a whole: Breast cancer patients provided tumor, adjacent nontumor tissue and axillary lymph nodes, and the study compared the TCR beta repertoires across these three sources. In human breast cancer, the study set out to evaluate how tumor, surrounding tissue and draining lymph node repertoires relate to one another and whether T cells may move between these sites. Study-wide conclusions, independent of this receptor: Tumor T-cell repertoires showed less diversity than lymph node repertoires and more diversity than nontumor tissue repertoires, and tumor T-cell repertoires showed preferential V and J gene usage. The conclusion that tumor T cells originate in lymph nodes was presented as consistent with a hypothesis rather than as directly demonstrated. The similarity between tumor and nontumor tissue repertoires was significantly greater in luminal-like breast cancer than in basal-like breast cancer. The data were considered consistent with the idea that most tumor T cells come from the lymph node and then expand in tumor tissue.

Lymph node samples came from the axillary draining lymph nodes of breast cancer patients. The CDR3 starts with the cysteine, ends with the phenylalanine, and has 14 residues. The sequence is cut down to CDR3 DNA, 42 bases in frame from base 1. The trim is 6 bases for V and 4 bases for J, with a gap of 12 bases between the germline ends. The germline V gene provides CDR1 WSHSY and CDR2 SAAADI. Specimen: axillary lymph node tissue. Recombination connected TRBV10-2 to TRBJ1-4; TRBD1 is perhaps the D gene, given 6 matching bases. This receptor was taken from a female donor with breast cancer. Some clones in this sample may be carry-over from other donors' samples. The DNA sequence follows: TGCGCCAGCAGCGTCGGACAGTTTAATGAAAAACTGTTTTTT. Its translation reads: CASSVGQFNEKLFF.